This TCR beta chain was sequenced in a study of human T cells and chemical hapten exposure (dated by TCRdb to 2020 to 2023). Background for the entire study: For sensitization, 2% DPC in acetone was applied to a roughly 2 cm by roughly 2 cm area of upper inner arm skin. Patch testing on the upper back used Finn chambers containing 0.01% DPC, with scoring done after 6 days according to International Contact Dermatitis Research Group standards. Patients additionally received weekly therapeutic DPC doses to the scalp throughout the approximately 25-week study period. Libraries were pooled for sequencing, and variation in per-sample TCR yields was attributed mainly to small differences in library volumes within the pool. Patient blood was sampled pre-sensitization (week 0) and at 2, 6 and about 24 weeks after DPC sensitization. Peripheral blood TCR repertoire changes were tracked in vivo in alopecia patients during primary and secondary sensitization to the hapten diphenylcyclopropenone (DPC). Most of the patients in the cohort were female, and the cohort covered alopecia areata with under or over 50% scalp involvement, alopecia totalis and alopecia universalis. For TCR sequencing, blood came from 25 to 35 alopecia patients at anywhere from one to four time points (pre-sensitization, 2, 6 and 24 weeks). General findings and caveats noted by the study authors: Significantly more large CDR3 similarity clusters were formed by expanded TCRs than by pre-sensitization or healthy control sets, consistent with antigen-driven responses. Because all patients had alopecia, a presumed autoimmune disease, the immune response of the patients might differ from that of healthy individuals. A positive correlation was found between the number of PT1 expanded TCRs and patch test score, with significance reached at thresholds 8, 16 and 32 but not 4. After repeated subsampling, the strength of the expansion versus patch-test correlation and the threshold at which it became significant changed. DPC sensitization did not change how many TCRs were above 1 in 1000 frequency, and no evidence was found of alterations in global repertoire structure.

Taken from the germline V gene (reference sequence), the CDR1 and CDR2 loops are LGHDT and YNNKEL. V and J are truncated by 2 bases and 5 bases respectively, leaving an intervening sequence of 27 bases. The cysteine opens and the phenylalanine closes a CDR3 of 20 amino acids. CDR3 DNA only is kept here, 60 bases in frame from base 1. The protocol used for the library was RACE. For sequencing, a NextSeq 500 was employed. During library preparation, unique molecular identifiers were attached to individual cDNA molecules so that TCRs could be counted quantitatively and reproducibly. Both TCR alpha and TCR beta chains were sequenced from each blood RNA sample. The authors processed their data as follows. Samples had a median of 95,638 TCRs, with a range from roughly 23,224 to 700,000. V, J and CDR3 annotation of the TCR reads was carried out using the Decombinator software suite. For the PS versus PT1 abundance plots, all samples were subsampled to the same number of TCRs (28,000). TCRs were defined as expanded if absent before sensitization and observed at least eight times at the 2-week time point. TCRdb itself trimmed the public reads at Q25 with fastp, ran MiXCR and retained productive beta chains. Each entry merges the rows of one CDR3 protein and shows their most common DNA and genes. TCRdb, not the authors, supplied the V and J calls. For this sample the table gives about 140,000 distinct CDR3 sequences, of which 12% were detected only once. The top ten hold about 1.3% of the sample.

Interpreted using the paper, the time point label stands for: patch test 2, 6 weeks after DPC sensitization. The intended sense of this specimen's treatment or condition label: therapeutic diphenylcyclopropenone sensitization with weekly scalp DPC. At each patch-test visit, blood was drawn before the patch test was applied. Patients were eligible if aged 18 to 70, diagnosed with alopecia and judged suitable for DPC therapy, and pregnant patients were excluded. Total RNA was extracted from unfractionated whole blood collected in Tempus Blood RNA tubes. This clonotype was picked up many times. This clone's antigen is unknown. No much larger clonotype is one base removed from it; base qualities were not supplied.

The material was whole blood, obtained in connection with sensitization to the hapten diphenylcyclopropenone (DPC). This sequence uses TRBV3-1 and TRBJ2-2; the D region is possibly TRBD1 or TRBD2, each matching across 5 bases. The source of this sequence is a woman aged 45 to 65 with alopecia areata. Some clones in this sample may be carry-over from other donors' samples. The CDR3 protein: CASSQSVTTGTEVWTGELFF. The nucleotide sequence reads TGTGCCAGCAGCCAATCGGTTACGACCGGGACCGAGGTGTGGACCGGGGAGCTGTTTTTT.